Listed below are T cell receptor beta chains from one sample, sequenced in a study of cytomegalovirus exposure and HLA in healthy donors. Here immunoSEQ multiplex PCR was the method, and the copy in TCRdb shows in-frame clones only, minus some. Altogether 75,000 to 90,000 clones are present, about 9.4% being singletons, with the ten largest covering around 26%. Specimen: PBMCs. These receptors were obtained from a man in his 60s in good health and CMV-seropositive. The CDR3 runs from the conserved cysteine through the conserved F or W. Fields, in order: J gene, D gene, V gene, clone size, CDR3 DNA, CDR3 protein. A D gene is named only where the DNA matches it firmly. A clone size is listed for some rows: how often the clone was seen (once, few, many), or a class if it is expanded.

TRBJ2-2,NA,TRBV5-1,NA,TGCGCCAGCAGCTTGGAGGGGGAGAACACCGGGGAGCTGTTTTTT,CASSLEGENTGELFF
TRBJ1-2,NA,TRBV28,NA,TGTGCCAGCAGTTTATTCCTGACCGAGCAGGGGAAAGGCTACACCTTC,CASSLFLTEQGKGYTF
TRBJ2-5,TRBD2,TRBV6-1,NA,TGTGCCAGCAGTGCAGCGGGGGGAGAGACCCAGTACTTC,CASSAAGGETQYF
TRBJ1-1,TRBD1,TRBV28,few,TGTGCCAGCAGTCGGGACAGGGTGGGTGAAGCTTTCTTT,CASSRDRVGEAFF
TRBJ1-5,TRBD1,TRBV6-1,few,TGTGCCAGTGCCGGGACAGGGGACCATCAGCCCCAGCATTTT,CASAGTGDHQPQHF
TRBJ2-7,TRBD1,TRBV9,few,TGTGCCAGCAGCGTAGGGGGGACAGCATTCTACGAGCAGTACTTC,CASSVGGTAFYEQYF
TRBJ1-1,NA,TRBV6-5,few,TGTGCCAGCAGACCCGCGGGGAAGACTGAAGCTTTCTTT,CASRPAGKTEAFF
TRBJ2-1,TRBD2,TRBV28,few,TGTGCCAGCAGTCCACGGACTAGCGGGTTTTACAATGAGCAGTTCTTC,CASSPRTSGFYNEQFF
TRBJ1-2,NA,TRBV6-4,NA,TGTGCCAGCAGACTCGACAGGTCTGGGAACTATGGCTACACCTTC,CASRLDRSGNYGYTF
TRBJ1-3,NA,TRBV5-1,few,TGCGCCAGCAGCTTGGCCCCCCAGGGGAACACCATATATTTT,CASSLAPQGNTIYF
TRBJ2-4,TRBD1,TRBV30,few,TGTGCCTGGAGTGCCGGGACAGCCCTGTCCAAAAACATTCAGTACTTC,CAWSAGTALSKNIQYF
TRBJ2-7,NA,TRBV11-2,NA,TGTGCCAGCAGCTTGTTGGGAGTCCACGAGCAGTACTTC,CASSLLGVHEQYF
TRBJ2-5,TRBD1,TRBV10-2,NA,TGCGCCAGCAGTGGTGGCCTCGACAGGGGAGAGACCCAGTACTTC,CASSGGLDRGETQYF
TRBJ1-5,TRBD1,TRBV19,few,TGTGCCAGTAGTACTCCCGACAGGGCTTATCAGCCCCAGCATTTT,CASSTPDRAYQPQHF
TRBJ2-3,TRBD1,TRBV27,NA,TGTGCCAGCAGTTCCACAGGGGCTGGGCAGTATTTT,CASSSTGAGQYF
TRBJ1-2,TRBD1,TRBV6-5,NA,TGTGCCAGCAGGGGGACAGGGGGCCTCGGCTACACCTTC,CASRGTGGLGYTF
TRBJ2-1,NA,TRBV6-5,few,TGTGCCAGCTATCGGGACTTTAGCTCCTACAATGAGCAGTTCTTC,CASYRDFSSYNEQFF
TRBJ1-1,NA,TRBV7-9,few,TGTGCCAGCAGCTTAGGGCAAGGGGACACTGAAGCTTTCTTT,CASSLGQGDTEAFF
TRBJ2-1,NA,TRBV10-2,NA,TGCGCCAGCAGTGAGGAGGCCCTCGCAGCCTGGGAGCAGTTCTTC,CASSEEALAAWEQFF
TRBJ2-7,NA,TRBV20-1,NA,TGCAGTGCTTACCTCGGGGAGCAGTACTTC,CSAYLGEQYF
TRBJ2-5,NA,TRBV9,NA,TGTGCCAGCAGCGTAACAGGAGGGATTGAGACCCAGTACTTC,CASSVTGGIETQYF
TRBJ2-3,TRBD2,TRBV14,few,TGTGCCAGCAGCCTCAGACTAGCGGGGACGGGCGATACGCAGTATTTT,CASSLRLAGTGDTQYF
TRBJ2-7,NA,TRBV2,NA,TGTGCCAGCAATTACTTCTCCTACGAGCAGTACTTC,CASNYFSYEQYF
TRBJ1-1,TRBD1,TRBV5-4,NA,TGTGCCAGCAGCCCCGAAAGGGGGCTTCCTGAAGCTTTCTTT,CASSPERGLPEAFF